One and the same sample provided the 30 T cell receptor beta chains below, sequenced in a study of Graves' ophthalmopathy and Graves' hyperthyroidism. Amplification of TCR beta CDR3 regions used RNA transcripts. RT-PCR with HTBI primers came first, then second-round multiplex PCR. MiXCR was run by TCRdb on the multiplex PCR reads, yielding one entry per CDR3 protein. The profile covers some 350,000 distinct CDR3 sequences, with roughly 15% appearing a single time and roughly 2.4% taken by the ten largest. The sequencing input was peripheral blood. Receptors originate from an adult woman with stable Graves' hyperthyroidism.

CDR3 protein: CASSRTSGGPLEQYF. Here the CDR3 DNA reads TGTGCCAGCAGTCGTACTAGCGGGGGGCCTCTCGAGCAGTACTTC. The genes are TRBV6-1 and TRBJ2-7; TRBD2 aligns across 12 bases. Germline V lookup: CDR1 MNHNS, CDR2 SASEGT. The CDR3 extends over 15 amino acids. The V and J ends lost 5 bases and 6 bases, in that order; junction bases with no gene match: 8.

There are many counts of this clonotype. The chain employs TRBV7-2 and TRBJ2-7; 7 bases are a match to TRBD1. This CDR3 contains 15 residues. In germline, CDR1 is SGHTA, CDR2 FQGNSA. V was clipped by 0 bases and J by 3 bases; unmatched bases: 5. The CDR3 coding sequence is TGTGCCAGCAGCTTAGCGTACAGGGGACGCTACGAGCAGTACTTC. This codes for CASSLAYRGRYEQYF.

This clonotype was recorded many times. The rearrangement uses TRBV28 and TRBJ2-7; 7 nucleotides line up with TRBD2. The CDR3 sequence is 14 residues long. The germline CDR1 and CDR2 sequences are MDHEN and SYDVKM. The junction had 9 bases not matched to a gene; V was cut back by 3 bases and J by 7 bases. CDR3 region: CASSLGGGAEEQYF. The DNA of the CDR3 is TGTGCCAGCAGTTTGGGGGGGGGAGCGGAGGAGCAGTACTTC.

The table lists this clonotype with many counts. The chain recombines TRBV19 with TRBJ1-5; D uncertain. The germline gives CDR1 LNHDA, CDR2 SQIVND (reference sequence). V lost 3 bases to trimming and J lost 5 bases, with 11 bases between them. The CDR3 has 14 residues. The CDR3 is CASSIFRADQPQHF. CDR3 nucleotide sequence: TGTGCCAGTAGTATTTTCAGAGCGGATCAGCCCCAGCATTTT.

The chain joins TRBV12-5 to TRBJ1-1; D is unresolved. Per germline, CDR1 LGHNT and CDR2 FRNRAP. Trimming pared 6 bases from V and 4 bases from J, leaving 9 bases between. The CDR3 has 12 residues. The CDR3, as DNA: TGTGCTAGTGGCCTGGTCTCCACTGAAGCTTTCTTT. Translation gives CASGLVSTEAFF.

This clonotype was recorded many times. J is TRBJ1-6 and V is TRBV9, with a possible D match to TRBD1 (6 bases). The germline V and J ends were trimmed by 0 bases and 10 bases, with 14 bases remaining between them. This CDR3 spans 15 amino acids. Looked up from germline, CDR1 is SGDLS and CDR2 is YYNGEE. The CDR3 is CASSVEGRGSSPLHF. The DNA of the CDR3 is TGTGCCAGCAGCGTAGAGGGCAGGGGATCCTCACCCCTCCACTTT.

This clonotype was seen ten or more times. The chain combines TRBV6-2 or TRBV6-3 with TRBJ2-2; TRBD1 is a possible D gene (5 bases). V was shortened by 6 bases and J by 6 bases, with 11 bases between the two germline ends. Germline V gene sequence: CDR1 MNHEY, CDR2 SVGEGT. This CDR3 has 13 residues. The CDR3 sequence is CASSQGSAGELFF. The CDR3 bases are TGTGCCAGCAGCCAGGGATCGGCCGGGGAGCTGTTTTTT.

This clonotype was seen repeatedly, ten times or more. This rearrangement joins TRBV27 to TRBJ1-5; D not certain. Trimming cost V 3 bases and J 4 bases, with 7 bases left between them. This CDR3 region has 13 residues. CDR1 is MNHEY and CDR2 is SMNVEV in the germline V gene (reference sequence). For the CDR3, the DNA is TGTGCCAGCAGTTTGAACGGGAATCAGCCCCAGCATTTT. This codes for CASSLNGNQPQHF.

This clonotype showed up many times. V usage is TRBV28 and J usage is TRBJ2-2; possible D gene TRBD2, 5 bases. Germline values: CDR1 MDHEN, CDR2 SYDVKM. V was clipped by 2 bases and J by 6 bases, with 16 bases between them. The CDR3 sequence is 16 residues long. The CDR3 loop reads CASSLAGGSHPGELFF. In DNA form, the CDR3 reads TGTGCCAGCAGTTTAGCTGGTGGGAGTCACCCCGGGGAGCTGTTTTTT.

This clonotype was observed at least ten times. J is TRBJ1-6 and V is TRBV27; tentative D call: TRBD1 (5 bases). V lost 4 bases and J 5 bases, leaving 9 bases between the germline ends. Germline V lookup: CDR1 MNHEY, CDR2 SMNVEV (reference sequence). This CDR3 spans 14 amino acids. The CDR3 protein is CASSSGTDNSPLHF. The CDR3 DNA sequence: TGTGCCAGCAGTTCCGGGACGGATAATTCACCCCTCCACTTT.

Ten or more counts support this clonotype. J is TRBJ2-5 and V is TRBV7-8; D may match TRBD1 or TRBD2 (6 bases each). Looked up from germline, CDR1 is SGHVS and CDR2 is FQNEAQ. V shed 5 bases and J shed 4 bases, with 17 bases lying between them. This CDR3 is 15 amino acids long. CDR3 DNA sequence: TGTGCCAGCAGCCCTTGGGGGCAGGGAGGAGAGACCCAGTACTTC. Its protein product is CASSPWGQGGETQYF. The variable domain in full, with the rest retrieved from reference TRBV7-8 and TRBJ2-5, is GAGVSQSPRYKVAKRGQDVALRCDPISGHVSLFWYQQALGQGPEFLTYFQNEAQLDKSGLPSDRFFAERPEGSVSTLKIQRTQQEDSAVYLCASSPWGQGGETQYFGPGTRLLVL.

This clonotype showed up many times. The chain employs TRBV20-1 and TRBJ1-1, with 11 bases that match TRBD1. Germline-derived CDR1 and CDR2 are DFQATT and SNEGSKA (reference sequence). This CDR3 is built from 17 residues. J was trimmed by 0 bases and V by 2 bases; bases with no gene match: 8. The CDR3 spells CSARRPGQGVMNTEAFF. The CDR3 DNA reads TGCAGTGCTAGAAGGCCGGGACAGGGGGTAATGAACACTGAAGCTTTCTTT.

This clonotype was detected ten times or more. The chain uses TRBV28 and TRBJ2-7; D possibly uses TRBD1 or TRBD2 (5 bases each). This CDR3 has 15 amino acids. V was pared by 5 bases and J by 0 bases, with 14 bases between. CDR1 is MDHEN, CDR2 SYDVKM, per germline. CDR3 nucleotides: TGTGCCAGCAGTCGTCAACCAGGGAGCTCCTACGAGCAGTACTTC. Translated, it gives CASSRQPGSSYEQYF.

This clonotype occurred a few times. The chain is built from TRBV6-2 or TRBV6-3 and TRBJ2-7, with a tentative D call TRBD2 (5 bases). CDR1 is MNHEY and CDR2 is SVGEGT in the germline V gene. This CDR3 is built from 12 residues. The ends were cut back, 7 bases at V and 0 bases at J, with 7 bases in the middle. CDR3 in DNA: TGTGCCAGCAAAGCGGACTCCTACGAGCAGTACTTC. Translation gives CASKADSYEQYF.

The rearrangement joins TRBV29-1 to TRBJ1-2, with D perhaps TRBD1 (5 bases). Germline CDR1 reads SQVTM; CDR2 reads ANQGSEA. This CDR3 has 12 residues. Between the trimmed V and J ends, which lost 3 bases and 11 bases, there was a span of 16 bases. CDR3 region: CSVDVRVAGYTF. The CDR3 region has the DNA TGCAGCGTTGACGTCAGGGTGGCTGGATACACCTTC.

This clonotype came up many times. The V call is TRBV19, the J call TRBJ1-5, with D unresolved. V lost 3 bases and J 5 bases, leaving 8 bases between the germline ends. CDR1 and CDR2 from the germline V gene are LNHDA and SQIVND (reference sequence). CDR3 length equals 13 residues. In DNA form, the CDR3 reads TGTGCCAGTAGTATCACGGGGTATCAGCCCCAGCATTTT. Its translation: CASSITGYQPQHF.

Note on this clonotype: Being one base from a much bigger clone, this may be a read error. The CDR3 here is CVWSVQVSEGAFF. The CDR3 DNA reads TGTGTCTGGAGTGTCCAGGTCAGCGAGGGAGCTTTCTTT. This chain links TRBV30 with TRBJ1-1; D unresolved. There are 13 residues in the CDR3. Germline V CDR1 and CDR2: GTSNPN, SVGIG (reference sequence).

This chain connects TRBV7-9 to TRBJ1-2, with D unresolved. Trimming removed 5 bases from V and 6 bases from J, with 19 bases in between. Germline V gene lookup returns CDR1 SEHNR and CDR2 FQNEAQ (reference sequence). The CDR3 totals 15 residues. CDR3 sequence reads: CASSTPLSRLDGYTF. CDR3 sequence (DNA): TGTGCCAGCAGCACCCCTTTGAGCAGGCTCGATGGCTACACCTTC.

Many counts were recorded for this clonotype. This sequence joins TRBV7-8 and TRBJ2-7; 9 nucleotides match TRBD1. Germline CDR1 is SGHVS and CDR2 is FQNEAQ. J gave up 1 base and V 5 bases, and 6 bases lay outside the gene matches. This CDR3 spans 15 amino acids. CDR3 sequence reads: CASSLTGGASYEQYF. In DNA form, the CDR3 reads TGTGCCAGCAGCCTTACAGGGGGCGCGTCCTACGAGCAGTACTTC.

In this sample, this clonotype turned up many times. This CDR3 reads CASTASGSPDTQYF. CDR3 nucleotide sequence: TGTGCCAGCACGGCTAGCGGGAGTCCAGATACGCAGTATTTT. The gene calls are TRBV4-2 and TRBJ2-3; TRBD2 agrees at 10 bases. The CDR3 is made up of 14 amino acids. CDR1 and CDR2 (germline): LGHNA, YNFKEQ. V lost 7 bases and J lost 4; bases outside the gene matches: 5.

This clonotype was recorded many times. The genes are TRBV11-2 and TRBJ2-7; D might be TRBD2 (6 bases). Per germline, CDR1 SGHAT and CDR2 FQNNGV. The CDR3 is 17 amino acids. With 4 bases removed from V and 3 bases from J, the gap between germline ends came to 22 bases. CDR3 nucleotide sequence: TGTGCCAGCAGCTCCTGGAGGGGCGCCAGGCGAAACTACGAGCAGTACTTC. Its protein is CASSSWRGARRNYEQYF.

This clonotype was observed many times. The chain combines TRBV4-3 with TRBJ2-2; D is uncertain. This CDR3 region has 14 residues. Per germline, CDR1 LGHNA and CDR2 YSLEER. V was pared by 6 bases and J by 0 bases, with 8 bases between. The CDR3 protein is CASSATSNTGELFF. The CDR3 DNA sequence: TGCGCCAGCAGTGCGACGTCGAACACCGGGGAGCTGTTTTTT.

This clonotype was seen ten or more times. The J gene is TRBJ1-2, the V gene TRBV2; D unresolved. The CDR3 is 15 amino acids. CDR1 and CDR2 from the germline V gene are SNHLY and FYNNEI. V lost 4 bases, J lost 5 bases, and 17 bases lay in between. CDR3 bases: TGTGCCAGCAGTGCTGAGTCGGCCGCGATATATGGCTACACCTTC. Its translation: CASSAESAAIYGYTF.

This clonotype was seen ten or more times. The chain uses TRBV7-2 and TRBJ2-7; 10 nucleotides line up with TRBD2. Germline V lookup: CDR1 SGHTA, CDR2 FQGNSA. V gave up 0 bases and J gave up 3 bases; unmatched junction bases: 2. CDR3 length equals 15 residues. The CDR3 loop reads CASSLARTSGYEQYF. DNA for the CDR3: TGTGCCAGCAGCTTAGCTCGGACTAGCGGCTACGAGCAGTACTTC.

The chain carries TRBV12-3 or TRBV12-4 and TRBJ2-4, with D unresolved. This CDR3 is 13 amino acids long. V was clipped by 5 bases and J by 7 bases, with 12 bases between them. The CDR3 DNA reads as TGTGCCAGCAGTACCGACCTAGACAACATTCAGTACTTC. It is translated as CASSTDLDNIQYF.

The chain carries TRBV7-8 and TRBJ2-7; D unclear. The germline V gene has CDR1 SGHVS and CDR2 FQNEAQ. The CDR3 has 15 residues. V was clipped by 1 base and J by 2 bases, with 12 bases between them. CDR3 nucleotides: TGTGCCAGCAGCTTAGGATTCCAGCAAACCTACGAGCAGTACTTC. Its protein product is CASSLGFQQTYEQYF.

The table lists this clonotype with many counts. The V call is TRBV12-3 or TRBV12-4, the J call TRBJ1-2; TRBD1 matches at 8 bases. CDR3 length equals 12 residues. Trimming at V came to 4 bases and at J to 8 bases, leaving 3 bases not matched to a gene. CDR3 sequence (DNA): TGTGCCAGCAGTTCAGACAGGGGAGGCTACACCTTC. This gives the protein CASSSDRGGYTF.

This clonotype was counted at least ten times. The gene calls are TRBV20-1 and TRBJ1-5, with TRBD1 matching 7 bases. Looked up from germline, CDR1 is DFQATT and CDR2 is SNEGSKA (reference sequence). J was trimmed by 4 bases and V by 0 bases; bases with no gene match: 0. This CDR3 is 13 amino acids long. CDR3 sequence (DNA): TGCAGTGCTAGAGAGACAGGGAATCAGCCCCAGCATTTT. Protein product: CSARETGNQPQHF.

This clonotype has at least ten counts. DNA of the CDR3: TGTGCCAGCAGTTTAGCGCTAAGTCCGGGGGCTGGCTACACCTTC. As protein: CASSLALSPGAGYTF. The chain recombines TRBV12-3 or TRBV12-4 with TRBJ1-2; perhaps TRBD1 as D (6 bases). Trimming removed 0 bases at V and 7 bases at J, with 15 bases between. This CDR3 has 15 residues.

This clonotype was seen many times. The chain joins TRBV5-1 to TRBJ1-1; no definite D call. Deletions cut 4 bases from V and 2 bases from J, with 12 bases between. The germline gives CDR1 SGHRS, CDR2 YFSETQ. There are 14 residues in the CDR3. As DNA, the CDR3 is TGCGCCAGCAGCCTGTTAAACATCAACACTGAAGCTTTCTTT. Protein: CASSLLNINTEAFF.